This is a list of T cell receptor beta chains from one sample in a study of long-term antiretroviral therapy in people with HIV. Some clones are missing from TCRdb's copy, which holds only in-frame ones; the method was immunoSEQ multiplex PCR. In the table there are roughly 28,000 clones, around 83% of which are singletons. The input for sequencing was unsorted PBMCs, taken 2.9 years after starting antiretroviral therapy. All receptors derive from a man between 45 and 60 years old with HIV. Each CDR3 is given without its conserved first and last residue.

J,V,CDR3
TRBJ2-3,TRBV6-5,ASSSSGGIGTDTQY
TRBJ1-5,TRBV4-1,ASSQDSSRPQH
TRBJ1-1,TRBV4-1,ASSPLGGEAF
TRBJ2-6,TRBV6-5,ASTPGASGANVLT
TRBJ2-1,TRBV11-2,ASSRPRAEQF
TRBJ2-1,TRBV5-6,ASSRRLAGIYNEQF
TRBJ1-1,TRBV28,ASLRGSTEAF
TRBJ1-5,TRBV30,AWSVVGSGHQPQH
TRBJ1-2,TRBV5-6,ASSSPRDRGPYGYT
TRBJ1-5,TRBV28,ASSIQGNQPQH
TRBJ1-2,TRBV5-6,ASSLRRNLNYGYT
TRBJ2-1,TRBV7-9,ASSFSGGLNEQF
TRBJ1-2,TRBV27,ASSFDSAGYYGYT
TRBJ2-3,TRBV2,ASSKVDTQY
TRBJ2-3,TRBV7-9,ASSLMSTDTQY
TRBJ2-3,TRBV19,ASSMVDPDTQY
TRBJ2-7,TRBV2,ASSPGTGPSYEQY
TRBJ2-3,TRBV6-1,ASSEDTDTQY
TRBJ2-7,TRBV11-2,ASSLGSRDREQY
TRBJ2-2,TRBV28,ASSLAGNTGELF
TRBJ1-5,TRBV9,ASSRGVSSNQPQH
TRBJ1-2,TRBV28,ASSLILGTGGGYT
TRBJ1-2,TRBV2,ASSDRDRPYGYT
TRBJ2-7,TRBV29-1,SAEGRVPYEQY
TRBJ2-1,TRBV29-1,SVAGQVNNEQF
TRBJ1-1,TRBV10-3,AIRDRGENTEAF
TRBJ2-1,TRBV2,ANSLAGDKYNEQF
TRBJ2-7,TRBV6-5,ASSYSPGGGSYEQY
TRBJ1-2,TRBV4-1,ASSQGEGQGLNYGYT
TRBJ2-5,TRBV6-6,ASRGGRIQETQY
TRBJ2-3,TRBV7-2,ASSLESLAARWDTQY
TRBJ1-4,TRBV20-1,SFSTNEKLF
TRBJ2-7,TRBV9,ASSVEVHPYEQY
TRBJ1-6,TRBV5-8,ASSLDGGSRSYNSPLH
TRBJ2-7,TRBV2,ATKSGGFTYEQY
TRBJ1-1,TRBV5-1,ASSSPPGPERHTEAF
TRBJ2-3,TRBV9,ASSVARGVDTQY
TRBJ1-5,TRBV4-3,ASSQVRGANQPQH
TRBJ2-7,TRBV11-2,ASSLQGTGFYEQY
TRBJ2-7,TRBV7-2,ASRPGLLFEQY
TRBJ2-7,TRBV2,ASAAQGAYEQY
TRBJ2-7,TRBV6-5,ASSPTTGLPYEQY
TRBJ1-2,TRBV5-1,ASSLEGDRGGYGYT
TRBJ1-5,TRBV11-2,ASSLFSQGHSNQPQH
TRBJ1-6,TRBV27,ASKGKGSYNSPLH
TRBJ2-7,TRBV7-8,ASSKSTYEQY
TRBJ2-2,TRBV4-1,ASRSGVNTGELF
TRBJ2-5,TRBV4-3,ASSQGSRGLSQETQY
TRBJ2-2,TRBV30,AWGGTTRNGELF
TRBJ1-2,TRBV28,ASSLLPRDYGYT
TRBJ1-1,TRBV27,ASRRQTPKGNTEAF
TRBJ2-3,TRBV18,ASSLLDRAMGPDTQY
TRBJ1-2,TRBV4-2,ASSQLQGAGDGYT
TRBJ2-5,TRBV4-1,ASSQARGAYLAGQETQY
TRBJ1-4,TRBV6-1,ASSEEGQGAEKLF
TRBJ1-5,TRBV4-1,ASSQEEQGRQPQH
TRBJ2-3,TRBV2,ASDYSGGATDTQY
TRBJ2-1,TRBV5-1,ASSQQGPGYNEQF
TRBJ2-2,TRBV7-9,ASSLSGGANTGELF
TRBJ1-1,TRBV28,ASSSGIKAF